This is a list of T cell receptor beta chains from one sample in a study of OX40 agonist ivuxolimab in advanced cancers. Data came from immunoSEQ multiplex PCR; TCRdb stores just in-frame clones and leaves some out. Of nearly 70,000 clones in the sample, 86% were seen once. The input for sequencing was CD4+ or CD8+ T cells sorted from blood, taken in a trial of the OX40 agonist ivuxolimab. Receptor source: an adult with an advanced solid tumor such as melanoma, head and neck, liver or kidney cancer. Each CDR3 is given with its conserved first and last residue. The order of the fields is clone size, D gene, J gene, CDR3 length, V gene, CDR3 protein, CDR3 DNA. A D gene is named only where the DNA matches it firmly. Some rows mark clone size as missing; the rest say once, few, many or name a class of expanded clone.

clone_size: once
d_call: TRBD1
j_call: TRBJ1-1
cdr3_length: 18
v_call: TRBV5-1
cdr3_aa: CASSLAIGQGGRNTEAFF
cdr3_nt: TGCGCCAGCAGCTTGGCTATCGGACAGGGTGGGAGGAACACTGAAGCTTTCTTT

clone_size: -
d_call: -
j_call: TRBJ2-6
cdr3_length: 15
v_call: TRBV28
cdr3_aa: CASSLLVTGANVLTF
cdr3_nt: TGTGCCAGCAGTTTATTGGTTACTGGGGCCAACGTCCTGACTTTC

clone_size: -
d_call: -
j_call: TRBJ1-4
cdr3_length: 12
v_call: TRBV7-6
cdr3_aa: CASSTQGSPPKF
cdr3_nt: TGTGCCAGCAGCACCCAGGGCTCCCCCCCAAAATTT

clone_size: -
d_call: -
j_call: TRBJ2-2
cdr3_length: 14
v_call: TRBV10-3
cdr3_aa: CATSGPLNTGELFF
cdr3_nt: TGTGCCACCTCGGGACCGCTGAACACCGGGGAGCTGTTTTTT

clone_size: -
d_call: TRBD1
j_call: TRBJ2-1
cdr3_length: 15
v_call: TRBV9
cdr3_aa: CASSIDRGSYNEQFF
cdr3_nt: TGTGCCAGCAGCATTGACAGGGGCTCCTACAATGAGCAGTTCTTC

clone_size: -
d_call: -
j_call: TRBJ1-2
cdr3_length: 14
v_call: TRBV7-3
cdr3_aa: CASSPRNSNYSYTF
cdr3_nt: TGTGCCAGCAGCCCAAGAAACTCTAACTATAGCTACACCTTC

clone_size: once
d_call: TRBD2
j_call: TRBJ2-3
cdr3_length: 15
v_call: TRBV7-6
cdr3_aa: CASSSGTKRTDTQYF
cdr3_nt: TGTGCCAGCAGTTCCGGGACTAAAAGGACAGATACGCAGTATTTT

clone_size: -
d_call: -
j_call: TRBJ2-7
cdr3_length: 12
v_call: TRBV28
cdr3_aa: CASSSPPDEQYF
cdr3_nt: TGTGCCAGCAGTTCACCCCCCGACGAGCAGTACTTC

clone_size: -
d_call: TRBD1
j_call: TRBJ2-7
cdr3_length: 14
v_call: TRBV11-2
cdr3_aa: CASSLGQSSYEQYF
cdr3_nt: TGTGCCAGCAGCCTGGGACAGAGCTCCTACGAGCAGTACTTC

clone_size: -
d_call: TRBD1
j_call: TRBJ1-1
cdr3_length: 12
v_call: TRBV6-5
cdr3_aa: CASTGGYTEAFF
cdr3_nt: TGTGCCAGCACAGGGGGCTATACTGAAGCTTTCTTT

clone_size: -
d_call: -
j_call: TRBJ1-1
cdr3_length: 14
v_call: TRBV7-9
cdr3_aa: CASSPGGGYTEAFF
cdr3_nt: TGTGCTAGCAGCCCGGGCGGAGGGTACACTGAAGCTTTCTTT

clone_size: medium-sized
d_call: -
j_call: TRBJ1-2
cdr3_length: 13
v_call: TRBV7-9
cdr3_aa: CASSQPSLRGYTF
cdr3_nt: TGTGCCAGCAGCCAACCGTCCTTAAGGGGCTACACCTTC

clone_size: -
d_call: TRBD1
j_call: TRBJ1-3
cdr3_length: 16
v_call: TRBV9
cdr3_aa: CASSGATGDSGNTIYF
cdr3_nt: TGTGCCAGCAGCGGGGCGACAGGGGACTCTGGAAACACCATATATTTT